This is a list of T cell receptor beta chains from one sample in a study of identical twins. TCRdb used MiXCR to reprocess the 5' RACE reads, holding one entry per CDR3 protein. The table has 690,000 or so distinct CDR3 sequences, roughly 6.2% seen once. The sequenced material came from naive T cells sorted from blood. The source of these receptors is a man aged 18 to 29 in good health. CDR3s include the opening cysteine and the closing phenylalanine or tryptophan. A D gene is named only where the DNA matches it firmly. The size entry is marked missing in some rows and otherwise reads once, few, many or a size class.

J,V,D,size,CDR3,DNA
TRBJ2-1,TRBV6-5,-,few,CASSYSSELNEQFF,TGTGCCAGCAGTTACTCGAGTGAACTCAATGAGCAGTTCTTC
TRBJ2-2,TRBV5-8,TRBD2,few,CASSNLAGPNTGELFF,TGTGCCAGCAGCAATCTAGCGGGGCCTAACACCGGGGAGCTGTTTTTT
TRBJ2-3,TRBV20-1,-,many,CSAKDQVTDTQYF,TGCAGTGCCAAAGATCAGGTCACAGATACGCAGTATTTT
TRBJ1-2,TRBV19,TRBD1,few,CASSMTGENYGYTF,TGTGCCAGTAGTATGACAGGGGAGAACTATGGCTACACCTTC
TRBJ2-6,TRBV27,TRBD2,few,CASSPPAPGLASGANVLTF,TGTGCCAGCAGTCCCCCAGCACCCGGACTAGCATCTGGGGCCAACGTCCTGACTTTC
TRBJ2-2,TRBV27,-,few,CASSFRGRTTGELFF,TGTGCCAGCAGTTTCAGGGGAAGGACTACCGGGGAGCTGTTTTTT
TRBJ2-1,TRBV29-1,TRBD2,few,CSVEVPQREGLGEQFF,TGCAGCGTTGAAGTTCCCCAGCGGGAGGGCCTGGGTGAGCAGTTCTTC
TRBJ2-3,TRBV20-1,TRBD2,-,CSARAGTSGRAVADTQYF,TGCAGTGCTAGAGCCGGGACTAGCGGGAGGGCCGTCGCAGATACGCAGTATTTT
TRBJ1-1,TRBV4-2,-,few,CASSPGAVAFF,TGTGCCAGCAGCCCCGGAGCAGTTGCTTTCTTT
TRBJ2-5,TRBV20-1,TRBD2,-,CSARPKTSGRRETQYF,TGCAGTGCTAGACCCAAGACTAGCGGGAGAAGGGAGACCCAGTACTTC
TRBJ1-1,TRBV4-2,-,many,CASSQGGRGDTEAFF,TGTGCCAGCAGCCAAGGCGGCAGGGGAGACACTGAAGCTTTCTTT
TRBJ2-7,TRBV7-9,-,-,CASSSSSARAQYF,TGTGCCAGCAGCTCGAGTAGCGCGAGGGCGCAGTACTTC
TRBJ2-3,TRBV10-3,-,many,CAISESRRASTDTQYF,TGTGCCATCAGTGAGTCGAGGCGGGCTAGCACAGATACGCAGTATTTT
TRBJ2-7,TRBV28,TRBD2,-,CASSFAAGGNEQYF,TGTGCCAGCAGTTTCGCGGCGGGAGGGAACGAGCAGTACTTC
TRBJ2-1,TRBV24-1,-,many,CATSDGSEVHYNEQFF,TGTGCCACCAGTGACGGAAGCGAGGTCCACTACAATGAGCAGTTCTTC
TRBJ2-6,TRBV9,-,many,CASSAGANVLTF,TGTGCCAGCAGCGCTGGGGCCAACGTCCTGACTTTC
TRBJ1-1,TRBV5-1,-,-,CASSYDYPMGEAFF,TGCGCCAGCAGCTACGACTACCCGATGGGTGAAGCTTTCTTT
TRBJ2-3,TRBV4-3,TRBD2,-,CASSRMTGRASDTQYF,TGCGCCAGCAGCCGCATGACCGGGAGGGCATCAGATACGCAGTATTTT
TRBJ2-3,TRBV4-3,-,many,CASSQRISTDTQYF,TGCGCCAGCAGCCAACGGATTAGCACAGATACGCAGTATTTT
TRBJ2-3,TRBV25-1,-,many,CASSGFGDTQYF,TGTGCCAGCAGTGGCTTCGGCGATACGCAGTATTTT
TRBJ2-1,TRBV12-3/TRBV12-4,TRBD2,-,CASSSGLGGSYNEQFF,TGTGCCAGCAGTTCGGGACTAGGGGGTTCTTACAATGAGCAGTTCTTC
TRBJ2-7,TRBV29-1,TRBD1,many,CSVEYVRGHGQGYEQYF,TGCAGCGTTGAATACGTCAGGGGGCACGGGCAGGGCTACGAGCAGTACTTC
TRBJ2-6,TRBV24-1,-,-,CATSDSGKVGANVLTF,TGTGCCACCAGTGATTCTGGTAAAGTTGGGGCCAACGTCCTGACTTTC
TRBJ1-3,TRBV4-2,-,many,CASSQDPPSAGNTIYF,TGTGCCAGCAGCCAAGATCCCCCCTCAGCTGGAAACACCATATATTTT
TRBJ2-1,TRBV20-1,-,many,CSARDAVARLF,TGCAGTGCTAGAGATGCGGTAGCCAGGCTCTTC
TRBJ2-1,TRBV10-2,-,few,CASSETGVGYNEQFF,TGCGCCAGCAGTGAGACGGGTGTGGGATACAATGAGCAGTTCTTC
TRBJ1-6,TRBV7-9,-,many,CASSLPNNSPLHF,TGTGCCAGCAGCTTGCCAAACAATTCACCCCTCCACTTT
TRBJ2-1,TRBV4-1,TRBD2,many,CASSQEGGHRLAEGAYNEQFF,TGCGCCAGCAGCCAAGAAGGTGGACACCGACTAGCGGAGGGAGCTTACAATGAGCAGTTCTTC
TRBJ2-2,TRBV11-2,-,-,CASIPDWVTGELFF,TGTGCCAGCATCCCCGACTGGGTCACCGGGGAGCTGTTTTTT
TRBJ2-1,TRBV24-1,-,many,CATSDRGMKDEQFF,TGTGCCACCAGTGATCGCGGGATGAAAGATGAGCAGTTCTTC
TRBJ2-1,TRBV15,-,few,CATRFLSVNEQFF,TGTGCCACGAGATTTTTGTCGGTCAATGAGCAGTTCTTC
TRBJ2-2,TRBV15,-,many,CATSRVVPTGELFF,TGTGCCACCAGCAGAGTGGTTCCAACCGGGGAGCTGTTTTTT
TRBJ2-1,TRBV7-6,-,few,CASSQGDGDNEQFF,TGTGCCAGCAGCCAAGGGGACGGTGACAATGAGCAGTTCTTC
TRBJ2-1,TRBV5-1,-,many,CASSVRQDFPYNEQFF,TGCGCCAGCAGCGTCCGACAGGACTTTCCCTACAATGAGCAGTTCTTC
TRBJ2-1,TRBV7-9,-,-,CASSLARIIDEQFF,TGTGCCAGCAGCTTAGCGCGGATCATTGATGAGCAGTTCTTC